Sequencing of this TCR beta chain was carried out in a study of shared clonotypes between healthy human individuals. Between the trimmed V and J ends, which lost 1 base and 0 bases, there was a span of 6 bases. CDR1 and CDR2 (germline): LNHDA, SQIVND (reference sequence). This CDR3 is 15 amino acids long. It was CD45RO-negative cells, positively selected for CCR7, that made up naive CD8 cells, with terminally differentiated effector memory CD45RA+ cells excluded. With respect to this clone: Other DNA sequences in this specimen translate into the identical CDR3.

Assay: immunoSEQ multiplex PCR; the TCRdb copy retains only in-frame clones and omits some. In the table there are roughly 2.1 million clones, approximately 94% of which are singletons. The material sequenced was naive CD8+ T cells from PBMCs. The source of this sequence is a man younger than 30 in good health. Some clones in this sample may be carry-over from other donors' samples. V and J are TRBV19 and TRBJ1-4; D not certain. The CDR3: CASSIGGATNEKLFF. The CDR3, as DNA: TGTGCCAGTAGTATAGGAGGAGCAACTAATGAAAAACTGTTTTTT.